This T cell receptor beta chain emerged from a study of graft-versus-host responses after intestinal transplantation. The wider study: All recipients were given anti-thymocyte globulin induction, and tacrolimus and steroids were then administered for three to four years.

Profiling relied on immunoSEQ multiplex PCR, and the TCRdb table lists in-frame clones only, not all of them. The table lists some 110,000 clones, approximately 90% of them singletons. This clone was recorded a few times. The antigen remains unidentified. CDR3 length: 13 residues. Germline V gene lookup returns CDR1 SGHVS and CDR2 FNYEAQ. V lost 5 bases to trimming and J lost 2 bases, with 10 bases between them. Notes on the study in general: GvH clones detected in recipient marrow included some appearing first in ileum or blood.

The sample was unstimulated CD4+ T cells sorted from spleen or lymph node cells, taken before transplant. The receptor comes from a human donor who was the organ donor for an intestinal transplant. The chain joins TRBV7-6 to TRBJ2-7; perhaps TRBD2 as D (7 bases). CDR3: CASSPGGPYEQYF. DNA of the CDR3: TGTGCCAGCAGCCCCGGGGGGCCCTACGAGCAGTACTTC.